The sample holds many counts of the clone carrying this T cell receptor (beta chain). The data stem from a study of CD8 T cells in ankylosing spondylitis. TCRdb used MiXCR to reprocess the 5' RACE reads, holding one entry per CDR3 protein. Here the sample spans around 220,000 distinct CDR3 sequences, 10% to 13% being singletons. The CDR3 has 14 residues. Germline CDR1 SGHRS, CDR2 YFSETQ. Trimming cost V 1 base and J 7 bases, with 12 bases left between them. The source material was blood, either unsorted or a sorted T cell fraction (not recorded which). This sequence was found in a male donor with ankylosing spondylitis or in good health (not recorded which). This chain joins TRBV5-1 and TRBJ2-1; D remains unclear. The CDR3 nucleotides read TGCGCCAGCAGCTTGTCGGCCCTAGGTAATGAGCAGTTCTTC. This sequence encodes CASSLSALGNEQFF. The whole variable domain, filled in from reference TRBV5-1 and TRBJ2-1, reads KAGVTQTPRYLIKTRGQQVTLSCSPISGHRSVSWYQQTPGQGLQFLFEYFSETQRNKGNFPGRFSGRQFSNSRSEMNVSTLELGDSALYLCASSLSALGNEQFFGPGTRLTVL.